This entry describes one T cell receptor beta chain. The source of the sample is a study of blood T cell repertoires in COVID-19. For the study at large: The United States, Italy and Spain provided the acute and convalescent COVID-19 samples. T cells, B-cell-depleted T cells, or PBMCs supplied cDNA or gDNA.

Germline values: CDR1 SGHVS, CDR2 FNYEAQ. CDR3 size: 17 residues. The V and J ends lost 4 bases and 1 base respectively, with 20 bases between them. Per the original data handling: The authors estimated nucleated cell counts from reference gene primer amplification. Generated by immunoSEQ multiplex PCR, the TCRdb table keeps only in-frame clones and is missing some. V and J calls and clone size follow that table, whereas D and trimming were derived from the DNA. The top ten hold around 0.3% of the sample, which has around 700,000 clones, around 90% seen once. Input material: peripheral blood. This sequence originates from a young woman with acute or convalescent COVID-19. The genes are TRBV7-6 and TRBJ2-7; possible D gene TRBD2, 5 bases. CDR3 region: CASSSTGSPSGSYEQYF. For the CDR3, the DNA is TGTGCCAGCAGCTCCACCGGGTCCCCCTCGGGGTCCTACGAGCAGTACTTC.